Listed here is a single TCR beta chain. Its binding antigen is unknown. It has no much larger one-base neighbor in the sample; base qualities were not kept. TCRbeta CDR3 regions were amplified from genomic DNA using the immunoSEQ Assay, a bias-controlled multiplex PCR. Processing in the source paper ran as follows. The number of nucleated cells in each sample was estimated by amplification of reference gene primers within the assay. To quantify the absolute abundance of each unique TCRbeta CDR3 rearrangement, sequence reads were collapsed and filtered. For each sample, productive Simpson clonality was calculated by taking the square root of Simpson's diversity index across productive rearrangements. TCRdb carries this immuneACCESS record with in-frame sequences only. Its versions omit some clonotypes, under half of them owing to an unresolved V gene in the studies checked, with the rest unexplained. That table supplies the V and J calls and clone size; D and trimming were determined from the DNA. This sample has 200,000 to 300,000 clones in its table, and approximately 89% of those were observed once. Approximately 2.6% of the sample belongs to the ten largest clones.

This specimen belongs to a study of blood T cell repertoires in COVID-19 (dated by TCRdb to about 2020). In the study overall: Samples from collaborators originated in the United States, Italy and Spain and spanned both the acute and convalescent phases of COVID-19. Samples were obtained from the ongoing ImmuneRACE study (first 160 participants) and from over 1,000 subjects provided by 6 global collaborators. Subjects who had been exposed to COVID-19, were actively infected with it, or had recovered from it provided the deeply sampled blood TCRbeta repertoires that made up the dataset. The repertoires were released in a freely available public database meant as a resource for research on the immune response to SARS-CoV-2. The prospective study material was composed of cDNA or gDNA derived from T cells, B-cell-depleted T cells, or PBMCs. Sample metadata almost always included a de-identified subject ID, COVID-19 status, age in years and sex. Where available, HLA class I and class II types were taken from metadata supplied by the sample provider and were not determined by assay-based typing.

Overall study outcomes, separate from this receptor: The quantity of clinical and demographic metadata differed by source and by participant and was supplied without curation.

For CDR1 and CDR2, the germline V gene lists SQVTM and ANQGSEA. Here V drops 3 bases and J drops 5 bases, and the junction holds 5 bases not matched to any gene. From the cysteine through the phenylalanine, the CDR3 covers 13 amino acids. Only the CDR3 DNA stays, 39 bases, in frame from base 1. Enrolling through a virtual design, the prospective study's participants ranged in age from about 18 to 100 years and lived across around 25 United States geographic areas. In the prospective study, cohorts were assigned on the basis of participant-reported clinical history obtained from a screening survey and a study questionnaire. For ImmuneRACE Cohort 3, a participant was defined as recovered based on two consecutive negative NP/OP PCR tests, clearance by a healthcare professional, or resolution of symptoms. Each participant in the prospective study had whole blood, serum and a nasopharyngeal or oropharyngeal swab collected by mobile phlebotomists. Prospective study participants could optionally give additional blood draws and questionnaires over a 2-month period. Prospective study blood samples were shipped either frozen or at room temperature before DNA extraction.

The material sequenced was PBMCs or T cells enriched from blood (not recorded which). The sequence was obtained from a young woman who had recovered from COVID-19. Rearrangement joined TRBV29-1 to TRBJ1-1; 8 central nucleotides agree with TRBD1. The DNA sequence is given as TGCAGCGTTGACCAGGGGGCTTGGACTGAAGCTTTCTTT. Its product reads: CSVDQGAWTEAFF.